Shown below are 22 T cell receptor beta chains from a single sample sequenced in a study of T cell repertoires in cytomegalovirus infection. Antigen specificity for these receptors is unknown. TCRdb reanalysed the reads using MiXCR and keeps one entry per CDR3 protein. Among roughly 990,000 distinct CDR3 sequences listed, less than 35% were seen once. The specimen was cultured CD8+ T cells from PBMCs, collected from culture after CMV antigen stimulation. Every receptor here comes from a human donor in good health (CMV status not recorded). Some clones in this sample may be carry-over from other donors' samples.

The chain combines TRBV14 with TRBJ2-2; unclear D gene. The CDR3 has 17 amino acids. Trimming took off 1 base at V and 6 bases at J, with 18 bases between the two ends. CDR1 is SGHDN, CDR2 FVKESK, per germline. The CDR3 DNA follows: TGTGCCAGCAGCCAAGGATCTGCAGCGTCCCGCGCCGGGGAGCTGTTTTTT. It yields the protein CASSQGSAASRAGELFF.

In this sample, this clonotype turned up many times. The chain couples TRBV12-3 or TRBV12-4 to TRBJ1-5, with TRBD1 as a possible D gene (6 bases). V was cut by 7 bases and J by 1 base, with 11 bases left in between. This CDR3 region has 14 residues. This chain's CDR3 is CASKGGRSNQPQHF. The CDR3 DNA follows: TGTGCCAGCAAAGGGGGTAGGAGCAATCAGCCCCAGCATTTT.

The rearrangement uses TRBV7-9 and TRBJ2-1; no firm D call. The CDR3 spans 15 residues. CDR1 and CDR2 (germline): SEHNR, FQNEAQ (reference sequence). Deletions cut 3 bases from V and 3 bases from J, with 12 bases between. CDR3: CASSFTSVSYNEQFF. CDR3 sequence (DNA): TGTGCCAGCAGCTTCACATCGGTTAGCTACAATGAGCAGTTCTTC.

In regard to this clonotype: With a much larger clone just one base away, this may be a read error. This sequence joins TRBV7-6 and TRBJ2-7; D gene ambiguous. The CDR3 is 15 amino acids. The germline V gene encodes CDR1 SGHVS and CDR2 FNYEAQ. V gave up 0 bases and J gave up 5 bases, with 14 bases separating them. CDR3 sequence: CASSLADRVVDEQYF. DNA of the CDR3: TGTGCCAGCAGCTTAGCGGATAGGGTTGTGGACGAGCAGTACTTC.

V usage is TRBV5-7 and J usage is TRBJ1-5; 8 nucleotides agree with TRBD1. TRBV5-7 is marked as an open reading frame, function uncertain. This CDR3 contains 15 residues. V trimming: 3 bases; J trimming: 5 bases; junction bases outside the gene matches: 7. The CDR3 nucleotides are TGTGCCAGCAGCTGCCGGACAGGGAGCCATCAGCCCCAGCATTTT. Protein product: CASSCRTGSHQPQHF.

The chain is built from TRBV6-2 or TRBV6-3 and TRBJ2-2, with a possible D match to TRBD1 (5 bases). Germline lookup yields CDR1 MNHEY and CDR2 SVGEGT. The CDR3 totals 15 residues. V lost 2 bases and J lost 2, with 9 bases in between. This CDR3 is CASSYRQTNTGELFF. CDR3 coding DNA: TGTGCCAGCAGTTACAGACAGACAAACACCGGGGAGCTGTTTTTT.

The chain has TRBV6-6 and TRBJ2-2; 8 bases match TRBD2. The CDR3 has 17 amino acids. Germline CDR1 reads MNHNY; CDR2 reads SVGAGI (reference sequence). V lost 2 bases and J lost 3; bases outside the gene matches: 8. The CDR3 sequence is CASSYEPQLADTGELFF. The CDR3 DNA is TGTGCCAGCAGTTACGAACCCCAACTAGCGGACACCGGGGAGCTGTTTTTT.

The chain links TRBV4-1 to TRBJ2-2; D may correspond to TRBD1 or TRBD2 (5 bases each). Trimming took off 5 bases at V and 2 bases at J, with 12 bases between the two ends. Germline V gene data show CDR1 as MGHRA and CDR2 as YSYEKL. The CDR3 covers 15 residues. The CDR3 region is CASSSGPGNTGELFF. The CDR3 DNA sequence: TGCGCCAGCAGCTCGGGGCCGGGAAACACCGGGGAGCTGTTTTTT.

This clonotype was observed a handful of times. CDR3 loop: CASSESVYSGNTIYF. Written as DNA, the CDR3 is TGTGCCAGCAGTGAATCAGTTTACTCTGGAAACACCATATATTTT. The chain uses TRBV6-1 and TRBJ1-3; no clear D gene. Germline CDR1 and CDR2: MNHNS and SASEGT. CDR3 length equals 15 residues. V lost 2 bases to trimming and J lost 0 bases, with 8 bases between them.

The chain carries TRBV7-9 and TRBJ2-2, with D possibly being TRBD1 or TRBD2 (5 bases each). Germline loops: CDR1 SEHNR, CDR2 FQNEAQ (reference sequence). The CDR3 spans 17 residues. V was clipped by 4 bases and J by 0 bases, with 15 bases between them. The CDR3 loop is CASSSMGPIANTGELFF. CDR3 sequence (DNA): TGTGCCAGCAGCTCCATGGGACCGATCGCGAACACCGGGGAGCTGTTTTTT.

This rearrangement joins TRBV7-8 to TRBJ2-3; 7 nucleotides align to TRBD2. This CDR3 spans 15 amino acids. The germline V gene has CDR1 SGHVS and CDR2 FQNEAQ. Trimming cost V 2 bases and J 5 bases; bases outside gene matches: 7. The CDR3 loop reads CASSLTQGGEDTQYF. For the CDR3, the DNA is TGTGCCAGCAGCTTAACCCAGGGAGGGGAAGATACGCAGTATTTT. The full variable domain, with the rest looked up from reference TRBV7-8 and TRBJ2-3, is GAGVSQSPRYKVAKRGQDVALRCDPISGHVSLFWYQQALGQGPEFLTYFQNEAQLDKSGLPSDRFFAERPEGSVSTLKIQRTQQEDSAVYLCASSLTQGGEDTQYFGPGTRLTVL.

The chain links TRBV6-1 to TRBJ1-1, with D possibly matching TRBD1 (6 bases). CDR3 length equals 13 residues. Germline assignment: CDR1 MNHNS and CDR2 SASEGT. V was pared by 6 bases and J by 5 bases, with 13 bases between. CDR3 residues: CASRWDTVTEAFF. CDR3 in DNA: TGTGCCAGCAGATGGGACACCGTAACTGAAGCTTTCTTT.

CDR3 loop: CASSHRQGATNGYTF. In DNA, the CDR3 is TGCGCCAGCAGCCATAGACAGGGGGCGACGAATGGCTACACCTTC. The gene calls are TRBV4-1 and TRBJ1-2, with TRBD1 identical over 10 bases. This CDR3 comprises 15 residues. Losses at the gene ends were 3 bases for V and 6 bases for J; bases not matched to a gene: 7. CDR1 and CDR2 (germline): MGHRA, YSYEKL.

This clonotype showed up many times. The chain has TRBV6-1 and TRBJ1-1; no clear D. Germline CDR1 is MNHNS and CDR2 is SASEGT. This CDR3 has 14 amino acids. The V end was cut by 3 bases, the J end by 8 bases, with 16 bases between. CDR3 protein: CASSDSPGFAEAFF. The CDR3 DNA is TGTGCCAGCAGTGACTCCCCCGGCTTCGCGGAAGCTTTCTTT.

At least ten counts were recorded for this clonotype. The chain recombines TRBV7-6 with TRBJ2-1; TRBD2 aligns across 12 bases. Germline CDR1 SGHVS, CDR2 FNYEAQ. The V segment lost 1 base and the J segment 6 bases; nucleotides outside the gene matches: 7. The CDR3 length is 17 residues. CDR3: CASSLVYLLAGGNEQFF. CDR3 bases: TGTGCCAGCAGCTTAGTGTACTTACTAGCGGGGGGCAATGAGCAGTTCTTC.

V usage is TRBV7-3 and J usage is TRBJ1-2; 10 positions match TRBD1. After removal of 3 bases from V and 8 bases from J, the junction contained 6 bases not matched to a gene. CDR1 SGHTA and CDR2 FQGTGA come from the germline V gene. This CDR3 is 14 amino acids long. The CDR3 is CASSFGTGDSGYTF. CDR3 bases: TGTGCCAGCAGCTTCGGGACAGGGGATTCCGGCTACACCTTC.

This clonotype was counted many times. The chain recombines TRBV6-5 with TRBJ2-5; 7 bases align to TRBD2. Germline trimming cut 0 bases from V and 0 bases from J; bases unmatched to any gene: 1. The CDR3 spans 15 residues. Germline values: CDR1 MNHEY, CDR2 SVGAGI. CDR3 amino acids: CASSYSGGYQETQYF. Written as DNA, the CDR3 is TGTGCCAGCAGTTACTCGGGAGGGTACCAAGAGACCCAGTACTTC.

This clonotype was counted only a few times. The chain joins TRBV5-1 to TRBJ2-3, with D unclear. CDR1 is SGHRS, CDR2 YFSETQ, per germline. Trimming left V 4 bases short and J 2 bases short, with 11 bases between. The CDR3 is 14 residues long. The CDR3 bases are TGCGCCAGCAGCCTCGACACTCCCACAGATACGCAGTATTTT. Translating gives CASSLDTPTDTQYF.

This chain connects TRBV28 to TRBJ1-3; D not resolved. This CDR3 contains 13 residues. Germline-derived CDR1 and CDR2 are MDHEN and SYDVKM. V shed 2 bases and J shed 3 bases, with 5 bases lying between them. The CDR3 here is CASSLGVGNTIYF. The CDR3, as DNA: TGTGCCAGCAGTTTAGGGGTTGGAAACACCATATATTTT.

The chain recombines TRBV6-7 with TRBJ2-3; D perhaps matches TRBD1 (6 bases). TRBV6-7 is placed among ORFs of uncertain function. Between the trimmed V and J ends, which lost 6 bases and 5 bases, there was a span of 15 bases. The CDR3 extends over 14 amino acids. The CDR3 is CASSVRGIGDTQYF. CDR3 DNA sequence: TGTGCCAGCAGCGTCAGGGGAATCGGAGATACGCAGTATTTT.

The V call is TRBV6-1, the J call TRBJ2-7, with 7 bases fitting TRBD1. Germline V gene lookup returns CDR1 MNHNS and CDR2 SASEGT. There are 13 residues in the CDR3. The CDR3 DNA reads as TGTGCCTGCAGGGGGAACCCATCCTACGAGCAGTACGTC. The encoded protein is CACRGNPSYEQYV.

In this sample, this clonotype turned up a few times. The chain carries TRBV6-8 and TRBJ2-7, with D possibly matching TRBD1 (5 bases). V was trimmed by 5 bases and J by 3 bases, leaving 14 bases between them. Germline values: CDR1 MNHGY, CDR2 SAAAGT. This CDR3 is built from 14 residues. The CDR3 loop is CASSGRRQGYEQYV. The CDR3 DNA reads TGTGCCAGCAGTGGACGCCGGCAGGGCTACGAGCAGTACGTC.